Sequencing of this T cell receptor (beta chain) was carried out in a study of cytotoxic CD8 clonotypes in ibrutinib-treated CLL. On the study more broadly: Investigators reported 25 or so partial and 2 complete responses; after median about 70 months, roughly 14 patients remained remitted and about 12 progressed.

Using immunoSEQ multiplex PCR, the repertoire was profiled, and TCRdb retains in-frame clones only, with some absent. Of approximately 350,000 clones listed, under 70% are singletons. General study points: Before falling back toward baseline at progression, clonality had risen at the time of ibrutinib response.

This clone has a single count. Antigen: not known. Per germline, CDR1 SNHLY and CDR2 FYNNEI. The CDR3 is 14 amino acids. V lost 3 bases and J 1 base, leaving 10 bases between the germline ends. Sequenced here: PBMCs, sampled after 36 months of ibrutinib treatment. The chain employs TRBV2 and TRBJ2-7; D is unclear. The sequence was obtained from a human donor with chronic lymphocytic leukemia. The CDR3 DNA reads TGTGCCAGCAGTGACTTATGGAGTTCCTACGAGCAGTACTTC. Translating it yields CASSDLWSSYEQYF.